This entry lists 6 T cell receptor beta chains sequenced from one sample in a study of shared clonotypes between healthy human individuals. The method was immunoSEQ multiplex PCR; TCRdb's version includes in-frame clones alone and lacks a portion of them. The profile shows about 450,000 clones, around 79% of them singletons. What was sequenced was PBMCs. The receptor set was obtained from a middle-aged woman in good health. Some clones in this sample may be carry-over from other donors' samples.

The CDR3 loop is CASSEGQLNYGYTF. The CDR3 DNA reads TGTGCCAGCTCAGAGGGACAGCTCAACTATGGCTACACCTTC. This sequence joins TRBV18 and TRBJ1-2; 7 bases are a match to TRBD1. The germline gives CDR1 KGHSH, CDR2 LQKENI. The CDR3 runs 14 residues. J gave up 2 bases and V 5 bases, and 5 bases lay outside the gene matches.

V is TRBV9 and J is TRBJ1-6; TRBD1 might be the D (5 bases). Germline V gene data show CDR1 as SGDLS and CDR2 as YYNGEE. V lost 0 bases, J lost 6 bases, and 10 bases lay in between. CDR3 length equals 15 residues. For the CDR3, the DNA is TGTGCCAGCAGCGTAGGGGGGGGAGTTAATTCACCCCTCCACTTT. Amino acid sequence: CASSVGGGVNSPLHF.

CDR3 coding DNA: TGTGCCAGCAGTGTAAGAGCGACTAGCACAGATACGCAGTATTTT. Protein: CASSVRATSTDTQYF. The chain joins TRBV2 to TRBJ2-3; no clear D gene. This CDR3 spans 15 amino acids. Germline V gene sequence: CDR1 SNHLY, CDR2 FYNNEI. Trimming shortened V by 4 bases and J by 0 bases, and 11 bases separated the two germline ends. Combining the CDR3 with reference TRBV2 and TRBJ2-3 gives the whole variable domain EPEVTQTPSHQVTQMGQEVILRCVPISNHLYFYWYRQILGQKVEFLVSFYNNEISEKSEIFDDQFSVERPDGSNFTLKIRSTKLEDSAMYFCASSVRATSTDTQYFGPGTRLTVL.

The CDR3 DNA sequence: TGCGCCAGCAGCTTCTTCCAGCGGGAGGATGAGCAGTTCTTC. As protein: CASSFFQREDEQFF. V usage is TRBV5-1 and J usage is TRBJ2-1, with TRBD2 identical over 9 bases. The J segment lost 8 bases and the V segment lost 2 bases, leaving 5 bases of the junction unmatched. The CDR3 contains 14 residues. CDR1 and CDR2 from the germline V gene are SGHRS and YFSETQ.

The chain is built from TRBV5-1 and TRBJ2-5; TRBD2 is a possible D gene (6 bases). Germline V CDR1 and CDR2: SGHRS, YFSETQ. Trimming removed 2 bases at V and 2 bases at J, with 16 bases between. The CDR3 length is 16 residues. The CDR3 sequence is CASSFQGGPWQETQYF. CDR3 in DNA: TGCGCCAGCAGCTTCCAAGGAGGGCCTTGGCAAGAGACCCAGTACTTC. The complete variable domain, with remaining parts taken from reference TRBV5-1 and TRBJ2-5, reads KAGVTQTPRYLIKTRGQQVTLSCSPISGHRSVSWYQQTPGQGLQFLFEYFSETQRNKGNFPGRFSGRQFSNSRSEMNVSTLELGDSALYLCASSFQGGPWQETQYFGPGTRLLVL.

This rearrangement joins TRBV18 to TRBJ1-5, with TRBD1 identical over 7 bases. Germline V CDR1 and CDR2: KGHSH, LQKENI. This CDR3 has 13 amino acids. After removal of 8 bases from V and 0 bases from J, the junction contained 1 base not matched to a gene. CDR3 loop: CASTGDSNQPQHF. The CDR3 DNA is TGTGCCAGCACAGGGGATAGCAATCAGCCCCAGCATTTT.